This T cell receptor beta chain was retrieved from a study of cytomegalovirus exposure and HLA in healthy donors. General study points: Of the V segments, some could not be distinguished, including TRBV6-2 and TRBV6-3, and were excluded.

The study ran its PCR with 60 Vbeta and 13 Jbeta primers. This table comes from immunoSEQ multiplex PCR, and its TCRdb copy is limited to in-frame clones, with some not included. The table has 75,000 to 90,000 clones, about four fifths seen once. Germline V gene lookup returns CDR1 MGHRA and CDR2 YSYEKL. The CDR3 contains 15 residues. V was clipped by 4 bases and J by 10 bases, with 20 bases between them. Comment on this clone: Its matching antigen is unknown.

Sample: PBMCs. The chain carries TRBV4-1 and TRBJ2-1; tentatively, D is TRBD2 (7 bases). The sequence derives from a male donor in good health and CMV-seropositive. For the CDR3, the DNA is TGCGCCAGCAGCCCTAGGGGGGAGGGCCGAGAGGAGCAGTTCTTC. This codes for CASSPRGEGREEQFF.